This T cell receptor (beta chain) was captured in a study of shared clonotypes between healthy human individuals (dated by TCRdb to about 2020). With regard to the full study: The cohort included a few men and two women between 18 and 49 years of age. For each donor, CD4 naive and CD4 memory were each given three plates, CD8 naive was given two plates, and CD8 memory was given one plate. Blood TCR repertoires of five healthy adults were deeply sequenced to estimate repertoire size and the extent of clonotype sharing between individuals. Libraries were prepared and TCR repertoires were sequenced by different laboratories using diverse techniques, in order to increase sequencing depth and limit assay-specific biases. Leukapheresis yielded between about 0.9 and 8.9 billion PBMCs per donor.

The V and J ends are trimmed by 1 base and 6 bases, leaving 11 bases between them. For CDR1 and CDR2, the germline V gene lists SGHRS and YFSETQ. The CDR3 runs 14 residues from the cysteine to the phenylalanine. Only the CDR3 DNA stays, 42 bases, in frame from base 1. What the authors observed across the whole study: Pairwise subsampling indicated that sequencing depth was expected to affect the degree of clonotype sharing among donors. Larger estimated clonotype richness was generally found for naive subsets than for memory subsets. Sharing across a few donors was observed for roughly 5% of naive CD4, over 3% of naive CD8, 2% to 2.5% of memory CD4, and over 0.3% of memory CD8 clonotypes. Incomplete sequencing was indicated by rarefaction of sorted-subset datasets, despite the large sequencing depth. Compared with non-shared clonotypes, the clonotypes found in all four sorted-subset donors had higher generation probabilities. Because the study included a small number of donors, the genetic and exposure-history diversity represented was limited. Sampling was restricted to blood, and TCR repertoires in tissue are likely to differ from TCR repertoires in blood.

The donors were healthy, HIV-negative adults with no recently reported acute infections or vaccinations. Only Caucasian adults living in Nashville, Tennessee, USA were represented among the donors. CD4+ T cells were enriched through magnetic negative selection, after which naive cells were positively selected on CD45RA and the remaining negative fraction served as the memory subset. Blood was collected by leukapheresis, and PBMCs were isolated by Ficoll-Histopaque density gradient centrifugation and then cryopreserved in liquid nitrogen vapor phase. Purity and quantity of every magnetically sorted T cell population were checked by analytical flow cytometry. Each sorted fraction had its genomic DNA isolated and then quantified by UV absorbance on a Nanodrop 2000c. Using the deep immunoSEQ assay, TCR CDR3 regions were amplified from genomic DNA by multiplex PCR. Genomic DNA extracted from each cell subset was distributed evenly over all wells of several immunoSEQ 96-well plates, and each plate served as one replicate. For sorted subsets, around 0.2 ug genomic DNA, equal to approximately 30,000 T cell genomes, was loaded into each replicate PCR. Purified libraries were measured with a Qubit 3.0 fluorometer, size-checked on a Bioanalyzer 2100, and measured again with the KAPA Library Quantification kit. Every immunoSEQ 96-well plate was sequenced on a separate single-read 150-cycle Illumina NextSeq 550 flow cell. On the authors' methods: Because only junctional sequences without quality scores were contained in the immunoSEQ output, filtering matching that applied to full-length reads could not be performed. To assign V/J genes and CDR3, sequences were annotated against IMGT germline references using PyIR, a Python wrapper for IgBLAST v1.9. Any read was removed if the V/J assignment was weak (E-value above 1e-6), the CDR3 was missing, or the read contained stop codons, out-of-frame junctions, or ambiguous translated residues. A V3J clonotype was defined by an identical inferred V gene, J gene, and CDR3 amino acid sequence. The percentage overlap between two repertoires was calculated by dividing the number of shared unique clonotypes by the size of the smaller repertoire. Richness of each repertoire was evaluated using RTK rarefaction, the Chao1 estimator, and Recon v2.1 estimates of unobserved clonotypes. For all TCRbeta clonotypes obtained by the gDNA method from a handful of donors, generation probabilities were computed with OLGA. TCRdb mirrors the immuneACCESS table, restricted to in-frame sequences. Some clones are absent from its copies; in checked studies, under half trace to an unresolved V gene, and the reason for the others is unknown. That table furnishes V, J and clone size, whereas the DNA furnished D and trimming. The sample table shows more than 1.2 million clones, and approximately 98.5% are seen once. Over 0.3% of the sample comes from the top ten.

With respect to this clone: Its recognized antigen is unknown. No clone much larger than this one lies a single base away; base qualities are absent.

The source of this sequence is a man aged 25 to 45 in good health. The sequence joins TRBV5-1 to TRBJ1-5, with the D segment identity uncertain. The sample taken for sequencing was naive CD4+ T cells sorted from blood. Per the publication, the cell subset or site label means: CD45RA+ positively selected. The sequenced DNA: TGCGCCAGCAGCTTGACGGGAACGGGTCAGCCCCAGCATTTT. Its protein reads: CASSLTGTGQPQHF.